A selection of T cell receptor beta chains follows, all from one sample in a study of Ad26.COV2.S vaccination and SARS-CoV-2 variants. Sequenced by immunoSEQ multiplex PCR; TCRdb stores in-frame clones only, minus some. Of around 350,000 clones listed, about 91% are singletons. Sequenced material: peripheral blood, taken after recovery from COVID-19. These receptors all stem from a human donor who had recovered from COVID-19. The CDR3 runs from the conserved cysteine through the conserved F or W. Fields, in order: V gene, D gene, clone size, J gene, CDR3 protein, CDR3 DNA. The D gene is left open where the match is weak. Size values are once, few and many counts, or a class for expanded clones, and some rows have none.

TRBV6-5	TRBD1	NA	TRBJ1-2	CASSPGQGANYGYTF	TGTGCCAGCAGTCCGGGACAGGGAGCTAACTATGGCTACACCTTC
TRBV15	TRBD2	NA	TRBJ2-1	CATSTGLAGGSYNEQFF	TGTGCCACCAGCACTGGACTAGCGGGAGGCTCCTACAATGAGCAGTTCTTC
TRBV7-8	NA	NA	TRBJ2-7	CATLLNRPGHATAYEQYF	TGTGCCACCCTCCTCAACCGCCCGGGACACGCGACAGCCTACGAGCAGTACTTC
TRBV5-1	NA	NA	TRBJ2-1	CASSYDRGREFF	TGCGCCAGCAGCTATGACCGAGGGCGTGAGTTCTTC
TRBV5-6	TRBD1	NA	TRBJ2-1	CASSLAGTGLYNEQFF	TGTGCCAGCAGCTTGGCAGGGACAGGGCTCTACAATGAGCAGTTCTTC
TRBV9	TRBD2	NA	TRBJ2-1	CASSVDGGGLAGDSYNEQFF	TGTGCCAGCAGCGTAGATGGAGGGGGACTAGCGGGGGACTCCTACAATGAGCAGTTCTTC
TRBV7-2	NA	NA	TRBJ2-3	CASRRDRGTADTQYF	TGTGCCAGCAGACGAGATCGGGGCACCGCCGATACGCAGTATTTT
TRBV12-3/TRBV12-4	NA	NA	TRBJ1-3	CASSFRDSDTIYF	TGTGCCAGCAGTTTCAGGGATTCAGACACCATATATTTT
TRBV5-8	NA	once	TRBJ2-7	CASSLGLSSVGPYEQYF	TGTGCCAGCAGCTTGGGGCTAAGCAGCGTTGGCCCATACGAGCAGTACTTC
TRBV3-1/TRBV3-2	NA	NA	TRBJ1-4	CASSRGRGNEKLFF	TGTGCCAGCAGCCGGGGAAGGGGGAATGAAAAACTGTTTTTT
TRBV5-1	TRBD1	NA	TRBJ2-1	CASSSPGQGRTSSYNEQFF	TGCGCCAGCAGCAGCCCGGGACAGGGGAGAACGAGCTCCTACAATGAGCAGTTCTTC
TRBV9	NA	once	TRBJ2-2	CASSVPLSGDPTGELFF	TGTGCCAGCAGCGTACCGTTGTCTGGGGACCCCACCGGGGAGCTGTTTTTT
TRBV9	NA	NA	TRBJ1-2	CASSVEFGEGNYGYTF	TGTGCCAGCAGCGTAGAGTTTGGGGAGGGGAACTATGGCTACACCTTC
TRBV7-6	TRBD2	NA	TRBJ2-7	CASSPGPGGSYEQYF	TGTGCCAGCAGCCCAGGGCCCGGGGGGTCATACGAGCAGTACTTC
TRBV7-2	NA	NA	TRBJ1-1	CASSLEGGALSFEAFF	TGTGCCAGCAGCTTAGAGGGGGGCGCCCTTAGTTTTGAAGCTTTCTTT
TRBV7-9	TRBD2	NA	TRBJ2-1	CASSGTSGVSQFF	TGTGCCAGCAGCGGGACTAGCGGCGTTTCGCAGTTCTTC
TRBV5-1	NA	NA	TRBJ2-1	CASSFLGVSIF	TGCGCCAGCAGCTTTCTCGGGGTTTCGATCTTC
TRBV19	NA	NA	TRBJ2-2	CASSLPQGGSTGELFF	TGTGCCAGTAGCCTTCCTCAGGGGGGCAGCACCGGGGAGCTGTTTTTT
TRBV5-4	NA	NA	TRBJ2-1	CASSSSRGGDEQFF	TGTGCCAGCAGCTCCTCGCGAGGGGGGGATGAGCAGTTCTTC
TRBV7-2	NA	NA	TRBJ2-1	CASSLAYNEQFF	TGTGCCAGCAGCTTAGCCTACAATGAGCAGTTCTTC
TRBV5-1	NA	NA	TRBJ1-2	CASSSGQTGYTF	TGCGCCAGCAGCTCCGGACAGACTGGCTACACCTTC
TRBV7-2	NA	NA	TRBJ1-4	CASSPQVGGKLFF	TGTGCCAGCAGCCCCCAAGTAGGTGGAAAACTGTTTTTT
TRBV24-1	NA	once	TRBJ2-4	CAAHRETKNIQYF	TGTGCCGCTCACAGGGAGACCAAAAACATTCAGTACTTC
TRBV11-2	NA	NA	TRBJ1-4	CASSPGTGQDFLKLFF	TGTGCCAGCAGCCCCGGTACAGGCCAAGATTTTTTGAAACTGTTTTTT
TRBV5-4	NA	NA	TRBJ2-1	CASRWDFSYNEQFF	TGTGCCAGCAGGTGGGACTTCTCCTACAATGAGCAGTTCTTC
TRBV5-6	TRBD1	NA	TRBJ1-2	CASSLGDSPYGYTF	TGTGCCAGCAGCTTGGGGGACAGCCCTTATGGCTACACCTTC
TRBV10-1	NA	once	TRBJ2-6	CASSESGGSGANVLTF	TGCGCCAGCAGTGAGTCGGGTGGATCTGGGGCCAACGTCCTGACTTTC
TRBV11-3	NA	NA	TRBJ1-1	CASSLKDLGSNTEAFF	TGTGCCAGCAGCTTAAAGGACCTTGGATCGAACACTGAAGCTTTCTTT
TRBV9	NA	NA	TRBJ2-7	CASSVSQKGDEQYF	TGTGCCAGCAGCGTTTCACAGAAGGGCGACGAGCAGTACTTC
TRBV6-2/TRBV6-3	TRBD2	NA	TRBJ2-1	CASSYSLAGGKNEQFF	TGTGCCAGCAGTTACTCACTAGCGGGGGGGAAGAATGAGCAGTTCTTC
TRBV5-5	NA	once	TRBJ2-4	CASSLKGKNIQYF	TGTGCCAGCAGCTTGAAGGGCAAAAACATTCAGTACTTC
TRBV27	NA	NA	TRBJ1-1	CASSLRQTNTEAFF	TGTGCCAGCAGTTTGCGGCAGACAAACACTGAAGCTTTCTTT
TRBV5-8	NA	NA	TRBJ1-6	CASSLAAGANSPLHF	TGTGCCAGCAGCTTGGCCGCGGGGGCCAATTCACCCCTCCACTTT
TRBV5-1	NA	NA	TRBJ1-1	CASSLHEGTGNTEAFF	TGCGCCAGCAGCTTGCATGAAGGTACAGGGAACACTGAAGCTTTCTTT
TRBV5-8	TRBD1	NA	TRBJ1-5	CASSSRIDRVGQPQHF	TGTGCCAGCAGCTCGCGGATCGACAGGGTTGGTCAGCCCCAGCATTTT
TRBV6-5	NA	NA	TRBJ1-1	CASSVGGGTEAFF	TGTGCCAGCAGCGTAGGGGGGGGCACTGAAGCTTTCTTT
TRBV6-1	NA	NA	TRBJ1-4	CASSERDRKNEKLFF	TGTGCCAGCAGTGAACGAGACAGGAAAAATGAAAAACTGTTTTTT
TRBV27	NA	NA	TRBJ1-4	CASSRGQSTNEKLFF	TGTGCCAGCAGTCGCGGACAGTCAACTAATGAAAAACTGTTTTTT
TRBV6-5	NA	NA	TRBJ1-5	CASSLSQGGQPQHF	TGTGCCAGCAGTTTGTCGCAGGGAGGTCAGCCCCAGCATTTT
TRBV27	NA	NA	TRBJ2-2	CASSFRGSRTGELFF	TGTGCCAGCAGTTTTAGAGGGAGTCGGACCGGGGAGCTGTTTTTT
TRBV27	NA	NA	TRBJ1-2	CASSRTVKYGYTF	TGTGCCAGCAGCCGGACAGTAAAGTACGGCTACACCTTC
TRBV27	NA	NA	TRBJ2-1	CASSHTGDSVDEQFF	TGTGCCAGCAGCCACACGGGGGACAGTGTCGATGAGCAGTTCTTC
TRBV6-5	NA	NA	TRBJ1-4	CASRSLGEPEKLFF	TGTGCCAGCAGATCCTTAGGAGAACCGGAAAAACTGTTTTTT
TRBV12-3/TRBV12-4	NA	once	TRBJ2-6	CASSLPGANVLTF	TGTGCCAGCAGTCTACCCGGGGCCAACGTCCTGACTTTC
TRBV9	NA	few	TRBJ1-6	CASSVSGAVNSPLHF	TGTGCCAGCAGCGTATCAGGAGCCGTAAATTCACCCCTCCACTTT
TRBV4-3	TRBD2	NA	TRBJ2-2	CASSQKLAGWTGELFF	TGCGCCAGCAGCCAAAAACTAGCGGGGTGGACCGGGGAGCTGTTTTTT
TRBV29-1	NA	NA	TRBJ1-2	CSSRAQGRGGYTF	TGCAGCTCGAGGGCCCAGGGAAGAGGTGGCTACACCTTC
TRBV11-2	NA	once	TRBJ1-3	CASSFFGRGDTIYF	TGTGCCAGCAGCTTCTTCGGCAGGGGAGACACCATATATTTT
TRBV19	TRBD1	NA	TRBJ2-4	CASSRDSGNIQYF	TGTGCCAGTAGCCGGGACAGTGGGAACATTCAGTACTTC
TRBV6-5	NA	NA	TRBJ1-2	CASSYRDLRGYTF	TGTGCCAGCAGTTACAGGGATCTAAGAGGCTACACCTTC
TRBV11-2	NA	NA	TRBJ1-3	CASSSLTGAGNTIYF	TGTGCCAGCAGCTCGCTGACAGGAGCTGGAAACACCATATATTTT
TRBV7-9	NA	NA	TRBJ2-1	CASSLVKGPSYEQFF	TGTGCCAGCAGCTTAGTAAAGGGTCCTAGCTATGAGCAGTTCTTC
TRBV4-1	NA	NA	TRBJ1-2	CASSQAGQLYGYTF	TGCGCCAGCAGCCAAGCGGGTCAGCTCTATGGCTACACCTTC
TRBV5-1	NA	once	TRBJ2-2	CASSFAGRPNTGELFF	TGCGCCAGCAGCTTCGCGGGACGGCCGAACACCGGGGAGCTGTTTTTT